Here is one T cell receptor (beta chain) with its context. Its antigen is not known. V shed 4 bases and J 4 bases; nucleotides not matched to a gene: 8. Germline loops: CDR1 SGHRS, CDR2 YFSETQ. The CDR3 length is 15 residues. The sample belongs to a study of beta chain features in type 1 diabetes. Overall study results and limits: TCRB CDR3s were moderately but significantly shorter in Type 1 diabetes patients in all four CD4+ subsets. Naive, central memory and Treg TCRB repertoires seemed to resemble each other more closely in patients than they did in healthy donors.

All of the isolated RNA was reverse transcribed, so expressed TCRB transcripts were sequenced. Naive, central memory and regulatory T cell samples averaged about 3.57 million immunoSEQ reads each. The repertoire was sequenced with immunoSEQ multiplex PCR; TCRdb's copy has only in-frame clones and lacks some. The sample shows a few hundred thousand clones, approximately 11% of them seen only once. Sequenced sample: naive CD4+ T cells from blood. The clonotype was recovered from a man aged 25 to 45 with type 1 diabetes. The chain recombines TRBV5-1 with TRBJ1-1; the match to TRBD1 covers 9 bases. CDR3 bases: TGCGCCAGCAGCCCTACCACGGACAGGGGCACTGAAGCTTTCTTT. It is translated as CASSPTTDRGTEAFF.